This TCR beta chain comes out of a study of T cell repertoires in cytomegalovirus infection. Across the study: It can be stated that public TCR beta signatures indicated CMV infection as well as a matching HLA type. Study results and caveats: Cumulative frequency of public TCR beta families picked out carriers of CMV plus the relevant HLA. Predominance within the ex vivo response was attributable to HLA-C-restricted CMV-specific TCR beta clonotypes.

The sample holds one count of this clonotype. Its specificity is not known. Germline V lookup: CDR1 MNHEY, CDR2 SVGEGT. CDR3 size: 17 residues. V was pared by 5 bases and J by 7 bases, with 26 bases between. TCRdb reanalysed the reads using MiXCR and keeps one entry per CDR3 protein. The sample lists about 180,000 distinct CDR3 sequences, 15% to 20% occurring once. Material: CD8+ T cells from PBMCs. The TCR sequence derives from a human donor in good health (CMV status not recorded). Some clones in this sample may be carry-over from other donors' samples. This chain joins TRBV6-2 or TRBV6-3 and TRBJ1-2; TRBD1 might be the D (6 bases). DNA for the CDR3: TGTGCCAGCAGTGGCGTTCTGTACAGGGACGTTTTGCGTGGCTACACCTTC. Translated, it gives CASSGVLYRDVLRGYTF.